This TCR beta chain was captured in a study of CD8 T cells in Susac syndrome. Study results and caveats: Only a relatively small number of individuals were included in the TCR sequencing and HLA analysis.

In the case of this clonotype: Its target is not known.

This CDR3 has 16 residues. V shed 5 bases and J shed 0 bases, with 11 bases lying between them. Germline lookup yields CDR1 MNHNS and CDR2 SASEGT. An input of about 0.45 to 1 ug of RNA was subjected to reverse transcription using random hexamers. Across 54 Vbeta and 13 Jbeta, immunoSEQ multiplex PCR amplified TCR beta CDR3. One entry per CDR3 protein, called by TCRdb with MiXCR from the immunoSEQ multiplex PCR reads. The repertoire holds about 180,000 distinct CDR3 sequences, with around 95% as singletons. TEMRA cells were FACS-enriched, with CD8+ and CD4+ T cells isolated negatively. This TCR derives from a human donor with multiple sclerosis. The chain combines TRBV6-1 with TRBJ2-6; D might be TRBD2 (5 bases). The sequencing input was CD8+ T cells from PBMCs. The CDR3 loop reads CASSIGRGSGANVLTF. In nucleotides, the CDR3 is TGTGCCAGCAGTATCGGACGGGGCTCTGGGGCCAACGTCCTGACTTTC.